The entry that follows covers one TCR beta chain sequence. Clones were read by immunoSEQ multiplex PCR, and TCRdb kept only the in-frame ones, dropping some. Among about 130,000 clones, 84% were seen once, and the ten largest hold 9.5% to 15%. V trimming: 2 bases; J trimming: 0 bases; junction bases outside the gene matches: 8. Germline CDR1 and CDR2: MGHRA and YSYEKL. The CDR3 contains 17 residues. The data were obtained in a study of blood T cell repertoires in COVID-19. This clonotype originated in a human donor in a cohort sampled during active COVID-19. The rearrangement links TRBV4-1 to TRBJ1-1; 8 bases fit TRBD1. Material for sequencing was peripheral blood. CDR3 bases: TGCGCCAGCAGCCAACCGACAGGGGCTGGGGTGAACACTGAAGCTTTCTTT. Translated: CASSQPTGAGVNTEAFF.